This T cell receptor beta chain was captured in a study of blood T cell repertoires in COVID-19. About the study: The samples span acute and convalescent COVID-19 from the United States, Italy and Spain. T cells, B-cell-depleted T cells, or PBMCs supplied cDNA or gDNA.

Germline assignment: CDR1 SGHRS and CDR2 YFSETQ. CDR3 length equals 17 residues. Germline trimming cut 6 bases from V and 1 base from J; bases unmatched to any gene: 8. Data came from immunoSEQ multiplex PCR; TCRdb stores just in-frame clones and leaves some out. The sample carries about 91,000 clones, about three quarters recorded once. The sequenced material came from peripheral blood. This receptor was taken from a man between 65 and 79 years old with acute or convalescent COVID-19. This rearrangement joins TRBV5-1 to TRBJ2-2, with 11 nucleotides matching TRBD1. The CDR3 bases are TGCGCCAGCACCCGGACAGGGGGCGCCCAGAACACCGGGGAGCTGTTTTTT. This codes for CASTRTGGAQNTGELFF.